Reported below is one TCR beta chain. Its specific antigen is unknown. Qualities for individual bases were not recorded, and no much larger clone is one base off. This sample stems from a study of shared clonotypes between healthy human individuals (dated by TCRdb to about 2020). Context from the whole study: The cohort included three men and a couple of women between 18 and 49 years of age. Different laboratories and diverse techniques were used to prepare libraries and sequence TCR repertoires, to increase sequencing depth and limit assay-specific biases. Leukapheresis yielded between about 0.9 and 9 billion PBMCs per donor. Blood TCR repertoires of 5 or 6 healthy adults were deeply sequenced to estimate repertoire size and the extent of clonotype sharing between individuals.

General study outcomes and caveats: Only blood was sampled, and tissue TCR repertoires likely differ from those in blood. Based on pairwise subsampling, the degree of clonotype sharing among donors was expected to be affected by sequencing depth. Because the study included only a small number of donors, the genetic and exposure-history diversity represented was limited.

The CDR3 runs 13 residues from the cysteine to the phenylalanine. This entry keeps only the CDR3 DNA: 39 bases, framed from base 1. For CDR1 and CDR2, the germline V gene (reference sequence) lists MNHEY and SMNVEV. The V and J ends are trimmed by 2 bases and 4 bases, leaving 8 bases between them. Donors were healthy HIV-negative adults with no recently reported acute infections or vaccinations. Only Caucasian adults living in Nashville, Tennessee, USA were represented among the donors. In the unsorted samples, approximately 82 million PBMCs were counted, and genomic DNA was extracted using the QIAamp DNA Blood Mini kit. Blood was obtained by leukapheresis, after which PBMCs were separated by Ficoll-Histopaque density gradient centrifugation and cryopreserved in liquid nitrogen vapor phase. Using the deep immunoSEQ assay, TCR CDR3 regions were amplified from genomic DNA by multiplex PCR. Extracted genomic DNA from each cell subset was spread evenly across all wells of several immunoSEQ 96-well plates, with each plate serving as a replicate. Each replicate PCR for unsorted PBMC received roughly 290 ng genomic DNA, equal to around 30,000 T cell genomes. Genomic DNA from unsorted PBMC was sequenced over ten immunoSEQ deep assay plates. Purified libraries were quantified with a Qubit 3.0 fluorometer, sized on a Bioanalyzer 2100, and re-quantified with the KAPA Library Quantification kit. A separate single-read 150-cycle Illumina NextSeq 550 flow cell was used to sequence each immunoSEQ 96-well plate. The authors' pipeline ran thus. Because the immunoSEQ output included only junctional sequences and no quality scores, the filtering could not be the same as the filtering used for full-length reads. To assign V/J genes and CDR3, sequences were annotated against IMGT germline references using PyIR, a Python wrapper for IgBLAST v1.9. Reads were filtered out if the reads had weak V/J assignments (E-value above 1e-6), no CDR3, stop codons, out-of-frame junctions, or ambiguous translated residues. V3J clonotypes were defined by identical inferred V gene, J gene, and CDR3 amino acid sequence. To compute the percentage overlap between repertoires, the number of shared unique clonotypes was divided by the size of the smaller repertoire. Repertoire richness was assessed with RTK rarefaction, the Chao1 estimator, and Recon v2.1 estimates of unobserved clonotypes. TCRdb carries this immuneACCESS record with in-frame sequences only. Its versions omit some clonotypes, under half of them owing to an unresolved V gene in the studies checked, with the rest unexplained. V and J calls and clone size are as listed in that table; D and trimming were resolved from the DNA. The sample records roughly 500,000 clones, around 73% of which are singletons. Of the sample, about 12% falls within the top ten clones.

The rearrangement joined TRBV27 to TRBJ1-1, with no confident D gene call. This receptor was identified in a woman aged 35 to 49 in good health. Some clones in this sample may be carry-over from other donors' samples. Sequenced: PBMCs. The DNA sequence follows: TGTGCCAGCAGTTTAGCCTCCATCACTGAAGCTTTCTTT. It is translated as CASSLASITEAFF.